This section outlines one TCR beta chain sequence together with its context. PCR amplification relied on 60 Vbeta primers (plus 13 Jbeta primers). TCRdb's copy holds only in-frame clones and misses some; the assay was immunoSEQ multiplex PCR. The listing records 100,000 to 150,000 clones. The record originates from a study of cytomegalovirus exposure and HLA in healthy donors. The V end was cut by 0 bases, the J end by 1 base, with 10 bases between. The CDR3 length is 15 residues. Germline CDR1 SGHRS, CDR2 YFSETQ. Sequences were obtained from PBMCs. The chain recombines TRBV5-1 with TRBJ2-5, with a tentative D call TRBD1 (5 bases). This sequence was found in a man aged 18 to 30 in good health and CMV-seronegative. This CDR3 reads CASSLDGRAQETQYF. The CDR3 nucleotides are TGCGCCAGCAGCTTGGATGGCAGGGCCCAAGAGACCCAGTACTTC.